This T cell receptor (beta chain) comes out of a study of Graves' ophthalmopathy and Graves' hyperthyroidism. Study-level results: Ophthalmopathy progression was predicted by the model at less than 71% sensitivity and 72.22% specificity.

RNA transcripts were the source from which TCR beta CDR3 regions were amplified. HTBI primers served in a first-round RT-PCR, which a second-round multiplex PCR followed. TCRdb used MiXCR to reprocess the multiplex PCR reads, holding one entry per CDR3 protein. The sample records 600,000 to 650,000 distinct CDR3 sequences, about 20% being singletons. There are many counts of this clonotype. Its antigen is undetermined. J gave up 6 bases and V 0 bases, and 9 bases lay outside the gene matches. The V gene's germline CDR1 is DFQATT and CDR2 SNEGSKA (reference sequence). This CDR3 has 17 residues. The chain is built from TRBV20-1 and TRBJ1-5; 12 nucleotides agree with TRBD1. This receptor was taken from a woman in her late teens or twenties with stable Graves' hyperthyroidism. Some clones in this sample may be carry-over from other donors' samples. Sequencing used peripheral blood. The CDR3 sequence: CSARDFRGQGAVQPQHF. The CDR3 coding sequence is TGCAGTGCTAGAGATTTTAGGGGACAGGGGGCAGTTCAGCCCCAGCATTTT.